The 27 T cell receptor beta chains below all came from one sample that was sequenced in a study of blood T cell repertoires in COVID-19. Sequencing used immunoSEQ multiplex PCR; TCRdb keeps in-frame clones, though not all of them. The table includes almost 500,000 clones, around 85% detected once. Sequencing was performed on PBMCs or T cells enriched from blood (not recorded which). These receptors were collected from a woman aged 55 to 70 who had recovered from COVID-19.

With regard to this clone: Other DNA sequences from this sample encode an identical CDR3 as well. The chain carries TRBV5-1 and TRBJ1-5; 7 nucleotides align to TRBD1. The junction had 5 bases not matched to a gene; V was cut back by 1 base and J by 4 bases. The CDR3 has 15 amino acids. Per germline, CDR1 SGHRS and CDR2 YFSETQ. CDR3 nucleotides: TGCGCCAGCAGCTTGTCAGGGGGTGGAAATCAGCCCCAGCATTTT. This translates into CASSLSGGGNQPQHF.

The chain is built from TRBV6-5 and TRBJ1-6; D gene ambiguous. Trimming removed 5 bases at V and 7 bases at J, with 15 bases between. The CDR3 loop spans 15 amino acids. Germline V lookup: CDR1 MNHEY, CDR2 SVGAGI. The CDR3 DNA reads TGTGCCAGCAGTACCGCCGGGGTGGGGAATTCACCCCTCCACTTT. Residues: CASSTAGVGNSPLHF.

The genes are TRBV19 and TRBJ1-2; 8 positions agree with TRBD1. The CDR3 covers 16 residues. Germline V lookup: CDR1 LNHDA, CDR2 SQIVND (reference sequence). V trimming: 4 bases; J trimming: 5 bases; junction bases outside the gene matches: 12. CDR3 in DNA: TGTGCCAGTAGTACCCTAGCAGGGGGCCGGGGGTATGGCTACACCTTC. Its translation is CASSTLAGGRGYGYTF.

The V gene is TRBV12-3 or TRBV12-4, the J gene TRBJ1-5; tentative D call: TRBD1 (5 bases). The CDR3 contains 12 residues. Trimming removed 3 bases from V and 6 bases from J, with 6 bases in between. This chain's CDR3 is CASSLDIQPQHF. The CDR3 DNA is TGTGCCAGCAGTTTGGACATTCAGCCCCAGCATTTT.

This chain joins TRBV2 and TRBJ2-1; D ambiguous. CDR3 length: 14 residues. Trimming removed 2 bases at V and 5 bases at J, with 10 bases between. The germline gives CDR1 SNHLY, CDR2 FYNNEI. CDR3 amino acids: CASSELEQNNEQFF. The CDR3 DNA reads TGTGCCAGCAGTGAACTGGAACAGAACAATGAGCAGTTCTTC.

V and J are TRBV6-5 and TRBJ1-3; the D is unclear. The CDR3 is made up of 14 amino acids. CDR1 and CDR2 (germline): MNHEY, SVGAGI. Between the trimmed V and J ends, which lost 1 base and 0 bases, there was a span of 4 bases. As DNA, the CDR3 is TGTGCCAGCAGTTACTACGGCTCTGGAAACACCATATATTTT. Translating gives CASSYYGSGNTIYF.

A word on this clone: Other DNA sequences in the sample encode the same CDR3. V is TRBV18 and J is TRBJ2-2, with 8 bases aligning to TRBD2. The CDR3 has 14 amino acids. The trim removed 2 bases at V and 5 bases at J, leaving 1 base unmatched. Looked up from germline, CDR1 is KGHSH and CDR2 is LQKENI. CDR3 sequence reads: CASSPGTRTGELFF. The CDR3 DNA reads TGTGCCAGCTCACCAGGGACTAGAACCGGGGAGCTGTTTTTT.

V is TRBV7-9 and J is TRBJ2-3; maybe TRBD1 (6 bases). This CDR3 has 15 amino acids. Germline CDR1 SEHNR, CDR2 FQNEAQ (reference sequence). V lost 5 bases and J 2 bases, leaving 14 bases between the germline ends. The chain's CDR3 is CASSIRGGPTDTQYF. The CDR3, as DNA: TGTGCCAGCAGCATTAGAGGGGGTCCCACAGATACGCAGTATTTT.

The genes are TRBV7-8 and TRBJ2-3, with 11 bases aligning to TRBD1. J was trimmed by 2 bases and V by 5 bases; bases with no gene match: 6. Germline values: CDR1 SGHVS, CDR2 FQNEAQ. The CDR3 consists of 16 residues. DNA of the CDR3: TGTGCCAGCAGCCCCTGGGACAGGGGGTTCACAGATACGCAGTATTTT. It is translated as CASSPWDRGFTDTQYF.

V and J are TRBV6-5 and TRBJ2-5; the match to TRBD1 covers 11 bases. This CDR3 contains 14 residues. After removal of 6 bases from V and 4 bases from J, the junction contained 4 bases not matched to a gene. The germline CDR1 and CDR2 sequences are MNHEY and SVGAGI. CDR3 sequence reads: CASRDRGRGETQYF. Here the CDR3 DNA reads TGTGCCAGCAGGGACAGGGGGCGAGGAGAGACCCAGTACTTC.

J is TRBJ2-5 and V is TRBV9, with 7 bases identical to TRBD2. Germline CDR1 reads SGDLS; CDR2 reads YYNGEE. The J segment lost 5 bases and the V segment lost 1 base, leaving 2 bases of the junction unmatched. The length of the CDR3 is 13 residues. The CDR3 spells CASSVYSGETQYF. The CDR3 DNA reads TGTGCCAGCAGCGTATATAGCGGGGAGACCCAGTACTTC.

The chain carries TRBV7-2 and TRBJ1-2; 8 bases line up with TRBD1. Germline V CDR1 and CDR2: SGHTA, FQGNSA. V gave up 6 bases and J gave up 8 bases; unmatched junction bases: 11. The CDR3 totals 14 residues. The DNA of the CDR3 is TGTGCCAGCAGTTTTAGTGGGGGGGACAGGGGCTACACCTTC. The encoded protein is CASSFSGGDRGYTF.

This sequence joins TRBV27 and TRBJ1-1, with 10 bases identical to TRBD1. This CDR3 is built from 15 residues. Per germline, CDR1 MNHEY and CDR2 SMNVEV (reference sequence). The V gene end was trimmed by 4 bases and the J gene end by 4 bases; junction bases not matched to a gene: 6. The CDR3 loop is CASSSWWTGGTEAFF. CDR3 DNA sequence: TGTGCCAGCAGTTCTTGGTGGACAGGGGGCACTGAAGCTTTCTTT.

This chain links TRBV3-1 (or the pseudogene TRBV3-2) with TRBJ2-5; D remains unclear. CDR1 is LGHDT and CDR2 is YNNKEL in the germline V gene (reference sequence). This CDR3 is built from 12 residues. Trimming removed 4 bases at V and 2 bases at J, with 5 bases between. The CDR3 DNA follows: TGTGCCAGCAGCCCTCCGCAAGAGACCCAGTACTTC. Residues: CASSPPQETQYF.

V and J are TRBV23-1 and TRBJ1-2, with D perhaps matching TRBD1 (5 bases). TRBV23-1 is noted as an ORF with a role that remains uncertain. Deletions cut 7 bases from V and 4 bases from J, with 13 bases between. This CDR3 is 13 amino acids long. The DNA of the CDR3 is TGCGCCAGCACCTGGGGGGTATCCTATGGCTACACCTTC. This translates into CASTWGVSYGYTF.

The chain joins TRBV4-1 to TRBJ1-5; the D gene is possibly TRBD1 (5 bases). The CDR3 loop spans 17 amino acids. The V end lost 0 bases, the J end lost 4 bases, and 16 bases lay between the germline ends. Germline lookup yields CDR1 MGHRA and CDR2 YSYEKL. In DNA, the CDR3 is TGCGCCAGCAGCCAAGAGGGGCAATGGAGGGGAAATCAGCCCCAGCATTTT. Translated: CASSQEGQWRGNQPQHF.

The gene calls are TRBV20-1 and TRBJ2-1; a possible D gene is TRBD1 (6 bases). The V end was cut by 6 bases, the J end by 10 bases, with 16 bases between. This CDR3 has 12 amino acids. The V gene's germline CDR1 is DFQATT and CDR2 SNEGSKA (reference sequence). The CDR3: CSASRFTGEQFF. CDR3 nucleotide sequence: TGCAGTGCCAGTAGATTCACAGGGGAGCAGTTCTTC.

J is TRBJ1-5 and V is TRBV10-3, with unresolved D. CDR3 length: 12 residues. Germline V gene sequence: CDR1 ENHRY, CDR2 SYGVKD. The V and J ends lost 4 bases and 4 bases respectively, with 5 bases between them. The CDR3, as DNA: TGTGCCATCAGTGGAGTGAATCAGCCCCAGCATTTT. This translates into CAISGVNQPQHF.

The CDR3 is CASSRDRSGNTIYF. In nucleotides, the CDR3 is TGTGCCAGTAGTAGAGACAGATCTGGAAACACCATATATTTT. The chain recombines TRBV19 with TRBJ1-3, with D possibly matching TRBD1 (5 bases). The CDR3 covers 14 residues. Germline lookup yields CDR1 LNHDA and CDR2 SQIVND (reference sequence). V gave up 4 bases and J gave up 1 base, with 8 bases separating them.

This clone was seen once. The chain recombines TRBV6-1 with TRBJ2-7; possible D gene TRBD1, 5 bases. V dropped 1 base and J dropped 4 bases, with 8 bases sitting between them. The CDR3 has 13 residues. Germline assignment: CDR1 MNHNS and CDR2 SASEGT. CDR3 coding DNA: TGTGCCAGCAGTGAAGTTAAGGGGTACGAGCAGTACGTC. This sequence encodes CASSEVKGYEQYV.

J is TRBJ2-7 and V is TRBV5-1, with 8 bases lining up with TRBD1. Trimming at V came to 1 base and at J to 0 bases, leaving 3 bases not matched to a gene. Per the germline V gene, CDR1 is SGHRS and CDR2 is YFSETQ. The length of the CDR3 is 15 residues. The CDR3 protein is CASSLRDRSSYEQYF. In DNA, the CDR3 is TGCGCCAGCAGCTTGCGGGACAGGAGCTCCTACGAGCAGTACTTC.

V usage is TRBV5-4 and J usage is TRBJ1-2, with 8 bases aligning to TRBD1. Germline V gene sequence: CDR1 SGHNT, CDR2 YYREEE (reference sequence). The CDR3 runs 15 residues. V dropped 1 base and J dropped 4; count of bases not matched to a gene: 6. The CDR3 loop is CASSLMGDRTYGYTF. CDR3 sequence (DNA): TGTGCCAGCAGCTTGATGGGGGACAGGACCTATGGCTACACCTTC.

This chain uses TRBV29-1 with TRBJ2-1; 9 positions match TRBD1. J gave up 9 bases and V 3 bases, and 12 bases lay outside the gene matches. Germline CDR1 and CDR2: SQVTM and ANQGSEA. This CDR3 is 15 amino acids long. CDR3 residues: CSVDRAGTGYGEQFF. The CDR3 DNA reads as TGCAGCGTTGACCGAGCGGGGACAGGGTATGGTGAGCAGTTCTTC.

The chain has TRBV13 and TRBJ2-2, with D maybe TRBD1 (5 bases). CDR1 is PRHDT, CDR2 FYEKMQ, per germline (reference sequence). The CDR3 runs 16 residues. Trimming removed 2 bases at V and 4 bases at J, with 14 bases between. The CDR3 DNA is TGTGCCAGCAGCTTAAGAGGACAACTTTTCACCGGGGAGCTGTTTTTT. It translates to CASSLRGQLFTGELFF.

The CDR3 protein is CASKSARHMNTEAFF. Here the CDR3 DNA reads TGTGCCAGTAAGTCGGCCAGGCACATGAACACTGAAGCTTTCTTT. V is TRBV19 and J is TRBJ1-1; unclear D gene. The germline V and J ends were trimmed by 7 bases and 0 bases, with 15 bases remaining between them. The CDR3 totals 15 residues. Germline V gene sequence: CDR1 LNHDA, CDR2 SQIVND (reference sequence).

The rearrangement links TRBV18 to TRBJ1-4, with a weak D call TRBD1 (5 bases). Germline V lookup: CDR1 KGHSH, CDR2 LQKENI. Trimming removed 2 bases from V and 4 bases from J, with 8 bases in between. The CDR3 totals 14 residues. CDR3 protein: CASSPGAINEKLFF. For the CDR3, the DNA is TGTGCCAGCTCACCAGGGGCCATTAATGAAAAACTGTTTTTT. The variable domain in full, with the rest retrieved from reference TRBV18 and TRBJ1-4, is NAGVMQNPRHLVRRRGQEARLRCSPMKGHSHVYWYRQLPEEGLKFMVYLQKENIIDESGMPKERFSAEFPKEGPSILRIQQVVRGDSAAYFCASSPGAINEKLFFGSGTQLSVL.

This chain uses TRBV28 with TRBJ2-2; D perhaps matches TRBD1 (6 bases). Germline loops: CDR1 MDHEN, CDR2 SYDVKM. The CDR3 length is 15 residues. V lost 2 bases to trimming and J lost 4 bases, with 11 bases between them. DNA of the CDR3: TGTGCCAGCAGTTTAAGCAGGGGTGCCACCGGGGAGCTGTTTTTT. It is translated as CASSLSRGATGELFF. Combining the CDR3 with reference TRBV28 and TRBJ2-2 gives the whole variable domain DVKVTQSSRYLVKRTGEKVFLECVQDMDHENMFWYRQDPGLGLRLIYFSYDVKMKEKGDIPEGYSVSREKKERFSLILESASTNQTSMYLCASSLSRGATGELFFGEGSRLTVL.